A selection of T cell receptor beta chains follows, all from one sample in a study of monozygotic twins with inflammatory bowel disease. TCRdb reanalyzed the 5' RACE reads, giving one entry per CDR3 protein sequence and no DNA. In all, the sample yields 150,000 to 200,000 distinct CDR3 sequences. Source material: blood. The receptors here all came from a human donor with ulcerative colitis or Crohn's disease, or a healthy co-twin of an affected twin (not recorded which). The CDR3 runs from the conserved cysteine through the conserved F or W.

V: TRBV27; J: TRBJ2-7; length: 16; CDR3: CASSFTQGGRSYEQYF
V: TRBV25-1; J: TRBJ2-5; length: 13; CDR3: CASKQGGQETQYF
V: TRBV5-1; J: TRBJ1-2; length: 16; CDR3: CASSLDLKEGGYGYTF
V: TRBV28; J: TRBJ2-4; length: 15; CDR3: CASSVQGLAKNIQYF
V: TRBV29-1; J: TRBJ2-3; length: 11; CDR3: CSGGGTDTQYF
V: TRBV9; J: TRBJ1-2; length: 14; CDR3: CASSVDEGPYGYTF
V: TRBV12-3/TRBV12-4; J: TRBJ1-2; length: 15; CDR3: CASSRTGTGDRGYTF
V: TRBV5-1; J: TRBJ2-2; length: 14; CDR3: CASSITGNTGELFF
V: TRBV20-1; J: TRBJ2-7; length: 16; CDR3: CSARNSLAGGLYEQYF
V: TRBV5-1; J: TRBJ2-7; length: 15; CDR3: CASSGGLRSSYEQYF
V: TRBV28; J: TRBJ2-5; length: 12; CDR3: CASTSEMVTQYF
V: TRBV7-9; J: TRBJ2-1; length: 15; CDR3: CASSSLAGAYNEQFF
V: TRBV20-1; J: TRBJ1-5; length: 12; CDR3: CSAVGSNQPQHF
V: TRBV20-1; J: TRBJ2-5; length: 14; CDR3: CSARDGLADETQYF
V: TRBV20-1; J: TRBJ2-7; length: 14; CDR3: CSARGYREPYEQYF
V: TRBV4-3; J: TRBJ1-1; length: 15; CDR3: CASSQDNLGSAEAFF
V: TRBV12-3/TRBV12-4; J: TRBJ1-4; length: 15; CDR3: CASRPGWTTNEKLFF
V: TRBV10-3; J: TRBJ2-1; length: 13; CDR3: CAIGDRGPDEQFF
V: TRBV6-7; J: TRBJ2-1; length: 18; CDR3: CASTWTGGLAGTYNEQFF
V: TRBV5-1; J: TRBJ2-4; length: 16; CDR3: CASSLMYPGPENIQYF
V: TRBV4-1; J: TRBJ2-2; length: 12; CDR3: CASSPLTGELFF
V: TRBV5-5; J: TRBJ2-1; length: 18; CDR3: CASSLDGNTAGSYNEQFF
V: TRBV4-2; J: TRBJ2-5; length: 14; CDR3: CASSRQEYQETQYF
V: TRBV5-1; J: TRBJ2-7; length: 14; CDR3: CASSLEAGKYEQYF
V: TRBV28; J: TRBJ1-5; length: 12; CDR3: CASRASGQPQHF
V: TRBV6-2/TRBV6-3; J: TRBJ1-1; length: 14; CDR3: CASSYLGADTEAFF
V: TRBV5-1; J: TRBJ2-5; length: 16; CDR3: CASSSRGLAAQETQYF
V: TRBV24-1; J: TRBJ2-5; length: 15; CDR3: CATSEDRFSQETQYF
V: TRBV28; J: TRBJ2-3; length: 12; CDR3: CASSSGTSPQYF
V: TRBV9; J: TRBJ1-1; length: 14; CDR3: CASSPSRGGSEAFF
V: TRBV5-1; J: TRBJ2-7; length: 14; CDR3: CASSLARSSYEQYF
V: TRBV7-9; J: TRBJ1-3; length: 16; CDR3: CASSLDPHGAGNTIYF
V: TRBV24-1; J: TRBJ2-3; length: 16; CDR3: CATSDLGTPSTDTQYF
V: TRBV4-1; J: TRBJ1-5; length: 15; CDR3: CASSPQGVANQPQHF
V: TRBV18; J: TRBJ2-1; length: 17; CDR3: CASSPNAEAGVGNEQFF
V: TRBV6-2/TRBV6-3; J: TRBJ2-5; length: 17; CDR3: CASSYTLLAGGWETQYF
V: TRBV24-1; J: TRBJ1-2; length: 15; CDR3: CATSDDPGQGGSYTF
V: TRBV9; J: TRBJ2-7; length: 16; CDR3: CASSVDLAGATYEQYF
V: TRBV6-2/TRBV6-3; J: TRBJ2-4; length: 19; CDR3: CASRNGTSGSDGGKNIQYF
V: TRBV5-1; J: TRBJ2-1; length: 16; CDR3: CASSLWSQGVRNEQFF
V: TRBV5-1; J: TRBJ2-3; length: 16; CDR3: CASSRTWGSVEDTQYF
V: TRBV29-1; J: TRBJ2-3; length: 15; CDR3: CSVEGARRGPDTQYF
V: TRBV13; J: TRBJ2-1; length: 16; CDR3: CASSRSGTSGLHSRFF
V: TRBV12-3/TRBV12-4; J: TRBJ2-3; length: 14; CDR3: CASSLGGNPDTQYF
V: TRBV20-1; J: TRBJ2-4; length: 13; CDR3: CSAYLGTGGIQYF
V: TRBV10-3; J: TRBJ2-1; length: 12; CDR3: CAIGGSYNEQFF
V: TRBV28; J: TRBJ2-5; length: 14; CDR3: CASSFNRALETQYF
V: TRBV5-1; J: TRBJ2-3; length: 16; CDR3: CASSTGTSGRVDTQYF
V: TRBV28; J: TRBJ1-5; length: 14; CDR3: CASSLGGTNQPQHF
V: TRBV12-5; J: TRBJ1-2; length: 16; CDR3: CASGLVLGPGSYGYTF
V: TRBV7-2; J: TRBJ1-1; length: 15; CDR3: CASSLVRQLYTEAFF
V: TRBV12-3/TRBV12-4; J: TRBJ2-3; length: 16; CDR3: CASRPSGRPLTDTQYF
V: TRBV11-1; J: TRBJ2-2; length: 20; CDR3: CASSPPQSILAGDSTGELFF
V: TRBV5-6; J: TRBJ2-7; length: 16; CDR3: CASSHFFLDRSYEQYF
V: TRBV6-1; J: TRBJ2-5; length: 15; CDR3: CASSSGRALSETQYF
V: TRBV20-1; J: TRBJ1-2; length: 13; CDR3: CSATGTDNYGYTF
V: TRBV4-1; J: TRBJ1-5; length: 16; CDR3: CASSQSGGAGNQPQHF